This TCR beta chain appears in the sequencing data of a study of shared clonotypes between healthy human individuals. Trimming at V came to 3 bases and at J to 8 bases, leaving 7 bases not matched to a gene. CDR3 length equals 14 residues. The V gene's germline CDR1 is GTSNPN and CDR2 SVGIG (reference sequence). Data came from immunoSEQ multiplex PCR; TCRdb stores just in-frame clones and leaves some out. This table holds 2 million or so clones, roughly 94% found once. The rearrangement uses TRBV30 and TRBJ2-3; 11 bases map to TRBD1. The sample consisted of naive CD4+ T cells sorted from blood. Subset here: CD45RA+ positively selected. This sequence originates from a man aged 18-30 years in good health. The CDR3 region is CAWSRDRGVGTQYF. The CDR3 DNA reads TGTGCCTGGAGCCGGGACAGGGGGGTGGGTACGCAGTATTTT.